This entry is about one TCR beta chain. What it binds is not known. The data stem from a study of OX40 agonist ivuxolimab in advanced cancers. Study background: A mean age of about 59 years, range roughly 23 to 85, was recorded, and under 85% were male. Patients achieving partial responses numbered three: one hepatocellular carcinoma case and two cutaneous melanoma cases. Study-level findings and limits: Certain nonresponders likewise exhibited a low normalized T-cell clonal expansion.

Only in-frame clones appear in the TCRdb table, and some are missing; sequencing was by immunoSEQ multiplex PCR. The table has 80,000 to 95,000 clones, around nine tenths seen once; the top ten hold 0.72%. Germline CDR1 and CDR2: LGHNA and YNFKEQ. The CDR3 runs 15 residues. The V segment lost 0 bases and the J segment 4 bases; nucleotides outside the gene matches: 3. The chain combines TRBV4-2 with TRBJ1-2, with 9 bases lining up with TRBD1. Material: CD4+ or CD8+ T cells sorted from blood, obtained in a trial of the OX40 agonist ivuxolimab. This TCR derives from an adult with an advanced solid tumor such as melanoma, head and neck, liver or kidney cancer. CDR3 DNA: TGTGCCAGCAGCCAAGATACAGGGGGCGGCTATGGCTACACCTTC. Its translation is CASSQDTGGGYGYTF.